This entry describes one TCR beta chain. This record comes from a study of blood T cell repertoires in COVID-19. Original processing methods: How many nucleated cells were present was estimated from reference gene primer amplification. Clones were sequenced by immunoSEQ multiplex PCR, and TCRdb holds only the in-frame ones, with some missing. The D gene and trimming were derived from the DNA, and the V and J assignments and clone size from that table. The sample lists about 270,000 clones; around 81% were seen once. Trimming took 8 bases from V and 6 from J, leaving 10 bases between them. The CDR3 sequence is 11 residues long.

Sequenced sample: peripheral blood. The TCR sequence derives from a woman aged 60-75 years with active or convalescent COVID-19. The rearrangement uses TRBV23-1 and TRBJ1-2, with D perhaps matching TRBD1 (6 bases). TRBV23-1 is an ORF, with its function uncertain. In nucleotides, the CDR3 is TGCGCCAGCGGACAGATCGATGGCTACACCTTC. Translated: CASGQIDGYTF.